The 17 T cell receptor beta chains below were found in one sample sequenced in a study of blood T cell repertoires in COVID-19. Only in-frame clones appear in the TCRdb table, and some are missing; sequencing was by immunoSEQ multiplex PCR. The sample yields some 300,000 clones, about 82% seen once. The material sequenced was peripheral blood. The receptors derive from a woman between 45 and 65 years old with active or convalescent COVID-19.

This chain connects TRBV7-9 to TRBJ2-7, with 8 bases aligning to TRBD1. Per the germline V gene, CDR1 is SEHNR and CDR2 is FQNEAQ (reference sequence). This CDR3 is built from 14 residues. The V and J ends lost 2 bases and 7 bases, in that order; junction bases with no gene match: 7. The CDR3 here is CASSLSQDRVEQYF. In DNA, the CDR3 is TGTGCCAGCAGCTTAAGCCAGGACAGGGTTGAGCAGTACTTC.

The rearrangement uses TRBV5-1 and TRBJ2-2; 8 nucleotides match TRBD1. The V gene end was trimmed by 3 bases and the J gene end by 3 bases; junction bases not matched to a gene: 4. CDR1 SGHRS and CDR2 YFSETQ come from the germline V gene. The CDR3 loop spans 15 amino acids. CDR3 region: CASSSGQADTGELFF. Here the CDR3 DNA reads TGCGCCAGCAGCTCGGGACAGGCAGACACCGGGGAGCTGTTTTTT.

This clone was seen once. V gene TRBV7-8 combines with J gene TRBJ2-2, with TRBD1 as a possible D gene (6 bases). Germline V lookup: CDR1 SGHVS, CDR2 FQNEAQ. CDR3 length equals 13 residues. Deletions cut 4 bases from V and 7 bases from J, with 10 bases between. This chain's CDR3 is CASSWKGDGELFF. CDR3 DNA: TGTGCCAGCAGCTGGAAGGGGGACGGGGAGCTGTTTTTT.

The chain uses TRBV9 and TRBJ1-1; D not resolved. Germline CDR1 and CDR2: SGDLS and YYNGEE. Trimming stripped 4 bases from V and 5 bases from J, with 18 bases between. This CDR3 is built from 15 residues. The CDR3 here is CASSPYAESGTEAFF. The CDR3 nucleotides are TGTGCCAGCAGCCCTTATGCGGAGTCGGGTACTGAAGCTTTCTTT.

CDR3 sequence (DNA): TGTGCCAGCAGCCTAGGACAGGGAGAAACCGGGGAGCTGTTTTTT. This codes for CASSLGQGETGELFF. The chain joins TRBV3-1 (or the pseudogene TRBV3-2) to TRBJ2-2; 8 bases align to TRBD1. The CDR3 sequence is 15 residues long. Germline CDR1 LGHDT, CDR2 YNNKEL (reference sequence). The V gene end was trimmed by 4 bases and the J gene end by 5 bases; junction bases not matched to a gene: 6.

The rearrangement uses TRBV9 and TRBJ2-1; perhaps TRBD1 as D (5 bases). The CDR3 contains 14 residues. The V gene lost 0 bases and the J gene lost 6 bases, with 10 bases spanning the gap. Germline values: CDR1 SGDLS, CDR2 YYNGEE. The CDR3 here is CASSVGGSGNEQFF. CDR3 nucleotides: TGTGCCAGCAGCGTAGGGGGCTCGGGCAATGAGCAGTTCTTC. Variable domain in full (rest from reference TRBV9 and TRBJ2-1): DSGVTQTPKHLITATGQRVTLRCSPRSGDLSVYWYQQSLDQGLQFLIQYYNGEERAKGNILERFSAQQFPDLHSELNLSSLELGDSALYFCASSVGGSGNEQFFGPGTRLTVL.

This clone has at least ten counts. CDR3 coding DNA: TGTGCCAGCAGCCCAAGAGAGCGGTCCTACGAGCAGTACTTC. Its protein is CASSPRERSYEQYF. V usage is TRBV6-5 and J usage is TRBJ2-7, with D possibly being TRBD2 (5 bases). The V end was cut by 6 bases, the J end by 1 base, with 13 bases between. The V gene's germline CDR1 is MNHEY and CDR2 SVGAGI. The CDR3 spans 14 residues.

V and J are TRBV20-1 and TRBJ2-1; perhaps TRBD2 as D (6 bases). V lost 7 bases to trimming and J lost 16 bases, with 20 bases between them. The CDR3 runs 11 residues. Per germline, CDR1 DFQATT and CDR2 SNEGSKA (reference sequence). In nucleotides, the CDR3 is TGCAGTGTCCTCCAGGCGGAGGGAGGTTTCTTC. Protein: CSVLQAEGGFF.

The J gene is TRBJ1-1, the V gene TRBV27; D is perhaps TRBD1 (5 bases). This CDR3 spans 13 amino acids. The germline CDR1 and CDR2 sequences are MNHEY and SMNVEV (reference sequence). V was shortened by 6 bases and J by 4 bases, with 12 bases between the two germline ends. Here the CDR3 reads CASRPLGGTEAFF. As DNA, the CDR3 is TGTGCCAGCAGACCCCTCGGGGGCACTGAAGCTTTCTTT.

This clone was counted once. The chain couples TRBV5-1 to TRBJ2-5; perhaps TRBD1 as D (6 bases). Germline CDR1 SGHRS, CDR2 YFSETQ. The V and J ends lost 3 bases and 5 bases respectively, with 8 bases between them. The length of the CDR3 is 12 residues. CDR3 loop: CASSSQGETQYF. The DNA for the CDR3 is TGCGCCAGCAGCTCCCAGGGGGAGACCCAGTACTTC.

The table lists this clone with a count of one. The chain employs TRBV7-2 and TRBJ2-2; the D is unclear. Trimming took 4 bases from V and 8 from J, leaving 11 bases between them. The CDR3 loop spans 13 amino acids. From germline, CDR1 is SGHTA and CDR2 FQGNSA. The CDR3 DNA sequence: TGTGCCAGCAGCTCACCTACCTGGGGGGAGCTGTTTTTT. Translated: CASSSPTWGELFF.

This sequence joins TRBV4-1 and TRBJ1-2; TRBD1 aligns across 8 bases. The CDR3 runs 15 residues. The V gene's germline CDR1 is MGHRA and CDR2 YSYEKL. V lost 3 bases to trimming and J lost 2 bases; unmatched junction nucleotides: 5. CDR3 amino acids: CASSQSGTGNYGYTF. CDR3 bases: TGCGCCAGCAGCCAGTCCGGGACAGGCAACTATGGCTACACCTTC.

This chain connects TRBV27 to TRBJ2-7, with D possibly TRBD1 on 5 matching bases. Germline CDR1 reads MNHEY; CDR2 reads SMNVEV (reference sequence). The CDR3 is 13 amino acids. V was trimmed by 2 bases and J by 2 bases, leaving 7 bases between them. The DNA for the CDR3 is TGTGCCAGCAGTTTAGCAGGGACCTACGAGCAGTACTTC. Residues: CASSLAGTYEQYF.

The chain recombines TRBV9 with TRBJ1-1, with TRBD1 identical over 9 bases. This CDR3 has 14 amino acids. Germline V gene lookup returns CDR1 SGDLS and CDR2 YYNGEE. The trim removed 2 bases at V and 6 bases at J, leaving 5 bases unmatched. In DNA form, the CDR3 reads TGTGCCAGCAGCGTTTCGGGGACAGGGTCTGAAGCTTTCTTT. Its translation is CASSVSGTGSEAFF.

This clone turned up a few times. The V gene is TRBV2, the J gene TRBJ1-2; D may be TRBD1 (6 bases). V was cut by 1 base and J by 6 bases, with 9 bases left in between. Germline V CDR1 and CDR2: SNHLY, FYNNEI. The CDR3 spans 13 residues. The CDR3 loop is CASSEEGENGYTF. The CDR3 DNA reads TGTGCCAGCAGTGAAGAGGGGGAAAATGGCTACACCTTC.

The chain recombines TRBV5-1 with TRBJ1-2; TRBD1 aligns across 9 bases. In germline, CDR1 is SGHRS, CDR2 YFSETQ. V was clipped by 3 bases and J by 8 bases; unmatched bases: 14. The CDR3 is 16 residues long. CDR3 loop: CASSWGLGQGPDGYTF. CDR3 nucleotides: TGCGCCAGCAGCTGGGGACTGGGACAGGGACCGGACGGCTACACCTTC.

The chain is built from TRBV9 and TRBJ2-2, with D hard to call. The CDR3 is made up of 14 amino acids. Germline-derived CDR1 and CDR2 are SGDLS and YYNGEE. The germline V and J ends were trimmed by 4 bases and 3 bases, with 10 bases remaining between them. CDR3 bases: TGTGCCAGCAGCCCCTTATTCGACACCGGGGAGCTGTTTTTT. It yields the protein CASSPLFDTGELFF.